The 16 T cell receptor beta chains below come from one sample, sequenced in a study of T cell repertoires in aging, cancer and after chemotherapy. Multiplex touch-down PCR with TRB-A/B primers amplified rearranged V-D-J TRB sequences. MiXCR, run by TCRdb on the multiplex PCR reads, gives a single entry per CDR3 protein. Here the sample spans around 20,000 distinct CDR3 sequences, about two fifths being singletons. Peripheral blood genomic DNA, not sorted cells or RNA, was the template. The sequenced material came from blood. The receptor source for this set is a human donor with a solid tumor.

Only a few counts were recorded for this clonotype. The V gene is TRBV7-9, the J gene TRBJ2-3, with D hard to call. This CDR3 has 15 amino acids. V lost 1 base, J lost 2 bases, and 10 bases lay in between. The V gene's germline CDR1 is SEHNR and CDR2 FQNEAQ (reference sequence). This CDR3 is CASSLGRINTDTQYF. CDR3 nucleotides: TGTGCCAGCAGCTTAGGTCGGATCAACACAGATACGCAGTATTTT.

This rearrangement joins TRBV19 to TRBJ1-5, with 7 bases matching TRBD1. Unmatched junction bases numbered 13, after V lost 9 bases and J lost 5 bases. Germline V gene sequence: CDR1 LNHDA, CDR2 SQIVND (reference sequence). CDR3 length equals 15 residues. The CDR3 DNA follows: TGTGCCAGGGAAACAGGGGTCCCACCGCATCAGCCCCAGCATTTT. Translation: CARETGVPPHQPQHF.

This clonotype came up a few times. The rearrangement joins TRBV6-5 to TRBJ2-7, with no clear D. Germline-derived CDR1 and CDR2 are MNHEY and SVGAGI. The CDR3 has 14 residues. Trimming took 0 bases from V and 1 from J, leaving 7 bases between them. The CDR3 DNA reads as TGTGCCAGCAGTTACTCGAGCGAATCCTACGAGCAGTACTTC. Translation: CASSYSSESYEQYF.

This clonotype was picked up one time. The CDR3 sequence: CASTPRDSSYNEQFF. For the CDR3, the DNA is TGTGCCAGCACCCCCCGGGACAGTTCCTACAATGAGCAGTTCTTC. The chain recombines TRBV6-2 or TRBV6-3 with TRBJ2-1, with 7 bases lining up with TRBD1. The CDR3 extends over 15 amino acids. In germline, CDR1 is MNHEY, CDR2 SVGEGT. V shed 7 bases and J 1 base; nucleotides not matched to a gene: 7.

The V call is TRBV6-2 or TRBV6-3, the J call TRBJ2-1; the match to TRBD2 covers 7 bases. Germline V gene lookup returns CDR1 MNHEY and CDR2 SVGEGT. This CDR3 has 15 amino acids. Unmatched junction bases numbered 4, after V lost 3 bases and J lost 2 bases. CDR3 bases: TGTGCCAGCAGTTATGGAGGGACTACCTACAATGAGCAGTTCTTC. It translates to CASSYGGTTYNEQFF.

This clonotype came up a few times. In DNA form, the CDR3 reads TGTGCCAGCAGTTTAACTAGCATGGCAGATACGCAGTATTTT. Amino acid sequence: CASSLTSMADTQYF. The chain joins TRBV12-3 or TRBV12-4 to TRBJ2-3; the D gene is possibly TRBD2 (6 bases). Trimming pared 2 bases from V and 4 bases from J, leaving 10 bases between. CDR3 size: 14 residues.

This clonotype was found a few times. The V gene is TRBV6-5, the J gene TRBJ1-3; no definite D call. The CDR3 runs 15 residues. Trimming took off 2 bases at V and 0 bases at J, with 8 bases between the two ends. Germline V gene sequence: CDR1 MNHEY, CDR2 SVGAGI. The CDR3 sequence is CASSYQPASGNTIYF. Written as DNA, the CDR3 is TGTGCCAGCAGTTACCAGCCAGCCTCTGGAAACACCATATATTTT.

The rearrangement joins TRBV5-5 to TRBJ2-1; 7 nucleotides align to TRBD2. With 3 bases clipped from V and 9 bases from J, the junction kept 21 bases outside the gene matches. The CDR3 runs to 18 residues. Germline values: CDR1 SGHKS, CDR2 YYEKEE (reference sequence). The CDR3 nucleotides read TGTGCCAGCAGCTCGGCCGGGATCCAAGCGGGAATGACGGGTGAGCAGTTCTTC. Its protein product is CASSSAGIQAGMTGEQFF.

This chain connects TRBV6-6 to TRBJ2-7; 7 nucleotides line up with TRBD1. CDR1 and CDR2 from the germline V gene are MNHNY and SVGAGI (reference sequence). CDR3 length: 16 residues. J gave up 0 bases and V 2 bases, and 7 bases lay outside the gene matches. CDR3 protein: CASSYNQDRLSYEQYF. Here the CDR3 DNA reads TGTGCCAGCAGTTACAACCAGGACAGGCTCTCCTACGAGCAGTACTTC.

This clonotype was seen more than once but under ten times. Germline and junction disagree at one end, which may indicate a read error. The chain employs TRBV11-1 and TRBJ2-7, with D possibly being TRBD1 or TRBD2 (5 bases each). The germline V gene encodes CDR1 SGHAT and CDR2 FQDESV (reference sequence). CDR3 size: 15 residues. CDR3 region: CASSLGDVFTYEQYF. The CDR3 DNA is TGTGCCAGCAGTTTAGGGGACGTTTTTACCTACGAGCAGTACTTC.

This rearrangement joins TRBV12-3 or TRBV12-4 to TRBJ2-1; D uncertain. This CDR3 region has 15 residues. V lost 2 bases to trimming and J lost 5 bases, with 13 bases between them. CDR3 protein: CASSLRALTNNEQFF. The DNA for the CDR3 is TGTGCCAGCAGTTTACGCGCTTTAACGAACAATGAGCAGTTCTTC.

This clonotype has only a few counts. The chain carries TRBV14 and TRBJ2-3; D is unclear. Germline V gives CDR1 SGHDN, CDR2 FVKESK. The CDR3 sequence is 15 residues long. With 3 bases removed from V and 1 base from J, the gap between germline ends came to 11 bases. The CDR3 DNA follows: TGTGCCAGCAGCCACAGGAGACGGGGCACAGATACGCAGTATTTT. It is translated as CASSHRRRGTDTQYF.

The chain is built from TRBV19 and TRBJ2-7; D is possibly TRBD1 or TRBD2 (6 bases each). The CDR3 totals 14 residues. CDR1 and CDR2 from the germline V gene are LNHDA and SQIVND (reference sequence). V shed 8 bases and J shed 6 bases, with 20 bases lying between them. CDR3 nucleotide sequence: TGTGCCAGTTCTCAGGGGACTCCCGGATTCGAGCAGTACTTC. Its protein product is CASSQGTPGFEQYF.

This sequence joins TRBV7-2 and TRBJ2-1, with TRBD2 identical over 7 bases. The ends lost 1 base at V and 7 bases at J; junction bases unmatched: 4. Germline values: CDR1 SGHTA, CDR2 FQGNSA. The CDR3 sequence is 14 residues long. The CDR3 loop reads CASSLDGGRNEQFF. CDR3 nucleotides: TGTGCCAGCAGCTTAGACGGGGGGAGGAATGAGCAGTTCTTC. Combining the CDR3 with reference TRBV7-2 and TRBJ2-1 gives the whole variable domain GAGVSQSPSNKVTEKGKDVELRCDPISGHTALYWYRQSLGQGLEFLIYFQGNSAPDKSGLPSDRFSAERTGGSVSTLTIQRTQQEDSAVYLCASSLDGGRNEQFFGPGTRLTVL.

This clonotype appeared once. The chain couples TRBV6-2 or TRBV6-3 to TRBJ1-1, with a possible D match to TRBD1 (5 bases). CDR3 size: 13 residues. Per the germline V gene, CDR1 is MNHEY and CDR2 is SVGEGT. Trimming shortened V by 6 bases and J by 8 bases, and 16 bases separated the two germline ends. CDR3 sequence: CASSSGAPEEAFF. DNA of the CDR3: TGTGCCAGCAGCTCTGGGGCTCCAGAGGAAGCTTTCTTT.

This sequence joins TRBV19 and TRBJ1-5; 9 nucleotides match TRBD1. The CDR3 is 15 amino acids. Per germline, CDR1 LNHDA and CDR2 SQIVND (reference sequence). The V gene end was trimmed by 9 bases and the J gene end by 4 bases; junction bases not matched to a gene: 10. The DNA for the CDR3 is TGTGCCAGAAATACCGGGACAGGGCAAAATCAGCCCCAGCATTTT. Protein sequence: CARNTGTGQNQPQHF.